These 27 T cell receptor beta chains were all obtained from the same sample, sequenced in a study of blood T cell repertoires in COVID-19. The data were produced by immunoSEQ multiplex PCR, yet TCRdb's version contains in-frame clones alone and is incomplete. The sample lists around 120,000 clones; 75% to 90% were seen once. The sequenced material came from peripheral blood. The source of these receptors is a woman in her 70s with acute or convalescent COVID-19.

This clone has only a few counts. This chain joins TRBV7-3 and TRBJ1-6; the D gene is possibly TRBD1 (6 bases). V was trimmed by 4 bases and J by 6 bases, leaving 22 bases between them. The germline CDR1 and CDR2 sequences are SGHTA and FQGTGA. This CDR3 has 18 residues. The DNA of the CDR3 is TGTGCCAGCAGCTCCACGTACTTCGACAGGTTCCTTAATTCACCCCTCCACTTT. Its translation: CASSSTYFDRFLNSPLHF.

This clone was picked up a small number of times. The rearrangement joins TRBV2 to TRBJ1-3; D unclear. V was clipped by 6 bases and J by 0 bases, with 12 bases between them. Germline V gene lookup returns CDR1 SNHLY and CDR2 FYNNEI. There are 15 residues in the CDR3. The CDR3 loop reads CASRAEFSSGNTIYF. CDR3 sequence (DNA): TGTGCCAGCAGGGCAGAATTCTCCTCTGGAAACACCATATATTTT.

This clone was counted once. The chain has TRBV2 and TRBJ1-6, with D unclear. The CDR3 sequence is 15 residues long. The V gene lost 3 bases and the J gene lost 4 bases, with 10 bases spanning the gap. The germline V gene encodes CDR1 SNHLY and CDR2 FYNNEI. The DNA for the CDR3 is TGTGCCAGCAGTGAGGCAAGTCCGTATAATTCACCCCTCCACTTT. The encoded protein is CASSEASPYNSPLHF.

The J gene is TRBJ2-7, the V gene TRBV24-1; 11 bases are a match to TRBD1. J gave up 12 bases and V 2 bases, and 8 bases lay outside the gene matches. The germline CDR1 and CDR2 sequences are KGHDR and SFDVKD. The CDR3 is made up of 14 amino acids. The CDR3 DNA reads TGTGCCACCAGTGATTCAGGGAGGACAGGGGGCATGTACTTC. It codes for CATSDSGRTGGMYF.

The chain employs TRBV25-1 and TRBJ2-7; TRBD2 aligns across 10 bases. There are 16 residues in the CDR3. V gave up 0 bases and J gave up 3 bases; unmatched junction bases: 5. In germline, CDR1 is MGHDK, CDR2 SYGVNS. The CDR3 DNA reads as TGTGCCAGCAGTGAATATCACCAGCGGGGGGGCTACGAGCAGTACTTC. Protein sequence: CASSEYHQRGGYEQYF.

This chain links TRBV28 with TRBJ2-7, with D possibly TRBD1 on 6 matching bases. The CDR3 contains 12 residues. Germline V gives CDR1 MDHEN, CDR2 SYDVKM. Trimming took 10 bases from V and 6 from J, leaving 16 bases between them. The CDR3 protein is CATDGTLGEQYF. DNA for the CDR3: TGTGCCACCGACGGGACATTAGGCGAGCAGTACTTC.

V gene TRBV2 combines with J gene TRBJ2-3; a weak D match, TRBD1 (6 bases). This CDR3 is 14 amino acids long. Germline V gene data show CDR1 as SNHLY and CDR2 as FYNNEI. V was shortened by 7 bases and J by 0 bases, with 11 bases between the two germline ends. In DNA, the CDR3 is TGTGCCAGCAAAGCAGGGGTTAGCACAGATACGCAGTATTTT. It specifies CASKAGVSTDTQYF.

This chain links TRBV10-3 with TRBJ2-1; TRBD1 aligns across 8 bases. The V and J ends lost 7 bases and 1 base, in that order; junction bases with no gene match: 6. Per germline, CDR1 ENHRY and CDR2 SYGVKD. The length of the CDR3 is 15 residues. The CDR3 is CAINPTGASYNEQFF. The CDR3, as DNA: TGTGCCATCAACCCGACAGGGGCGTCCTACAATGAGCAGTTCTTC.

V usage is TRBV5-1 and J usage is TRBJ2-5; the D gene is possibly TRBD1 (6 bases). The V end was cut by 0 bases, the J end by 3 bases, with 9 bases between. The CDR3 runs 14 residues. Germline CDR1 is SGHRS and CDR2 is YFSETQ. CDR3 sequence (DNA): TGCGCCAGCAGCTTGGCAGGGGCTAAAGAGACCCAGTACTTC. Amino acids: CASSLAGAKETQYF.

The V and J genes are TRBV2 and TRBJ2-7, with TRBD2 as a possible D gene (6 bases). Trimming left V 8 bases short and J 3 bases short, with 11 bases between. CDR1 and CDR2 from the germline V gene are SNHLY and FYNNEI. The CDR3 covers 12 residues. The CDR3 coding sequence is TGTGCCAGCGTCGGGCGGGACTACGAGCAGTACTTC. It is translated as CASVGRDYEQYF.

This chain connects TRBV9 to TRBJ2-3; D is undetermined. The V gene lost 4 bases and the J gene lost 2 bases, with 11 bases spanning the gap. Germline CDR1 reads SGDLS; CDR2 reads YYNGEE. The CDR3 consists of 14 residues. CDR3 residues: CASSSAVITDTQYF. The DNA of the CDR3 is TGTGCCAGCAGCTCGGCGGTAATCACAGATACGCAGTATTTT.

CDR3 nucleotides: TGTGCCACCGGGGGGTGGACAGGGTGGGGTTTGGAGACCCAGTACTTC. Protein: CATGGWTGWGLETQYF. This rearrangement joins TRBV15 to TRBJ2-5, with 8 bases lining up with TRBD1. Germline V CDR1 and CDR2: LNHNV, YYDKDF (reference sequence). This CDR3 has 16 residues. The ends lost 8 bases at V and 5 bases at J; junction bases unmatched: 16.

This sequence joins TRBV27 and TRBJ1-5; 8 bases line up with TRBD1. The CDR3 totals 15 residues. Germline trimming cut 5 bases from V and 5 bases from J; bases unmatched to any gene: 8. Per the germline V gene, CDR1 is MNHEY and CDR2 is SMNVEV (reference sequence). In DNA, the CDR3 is TGTGCCAGCAGTGCCTCCGACAGGGGATATCAGCCCCAGCATTTT. As protein: CASSASDRGYQPQHF.

The gene calls are TRBV2 and TRBJ1-1; possibly TRBD1 for D (5 bases). The germline V gene has CDR1 SNHLY and CDR2 FYNNEI. This CDR3 region has 16 residues. V was cut by 7 bases and J by 3 bases, with 21 bases left in between. The CDR3 is CASTRGPGVRDTEAFF. DNA of the CDR3: TGTGCCAGCACCCGGGGTCCGGGGGTCCGGGACACTGAAGCTTTCTTT.

This chain links TRBV6-1 with TRBJ1-2; D is undetermined. The CDR3 totals 16 residues. Germline CDR1 MNHNS, CDR2 SASEGT. Trimming left V 0 bases short and J 4 bases short, with 15 bases between. CDR3 amino acids: CASSEALRTVAYGYTF. Written as DNA, the CDR3 is TGTGCCAGCAGTGAAGCCCTGCGTACAGTGGCCTATGGCTACACCTTC.

This clone was detected only once. V usage is TRBV15 and J usage is TRBJ2-7; 8 nucleotides line up with TRBD1. The CDR3 has 14 amino acids. The V segment lost 3 bases and the J segment 7 bases; nucleotides outside the gene matches: 8. Germline V gene lookup returns CDR1 LNHNV and CDR2 YYDKDF (reference sequence). The CDR3 here is CATSRDRERREQYF. DNA of the CDR3: TGTGCCACCAGCAGGGACAGGGAAAGAAGAGAGCAGTACTTC.

The V gene is TRBV19, the J gene TRBJ1-2; 11 nucleotides agree with TRBD1. The CDR3 covers 16 residues. V gave up 2 bases and J gave up 4 bases; unmatched junction bases: 6. Germline assignment: CDR1 LNHDA and CDR2 SQIVND (reference sequence). The CDR3 nucleotides read TGTGCCAGTAGTATAATAATCGGGACAGGGGGCTATGGCTACACCTTC. Its protein is CASSIIIGTGGYGYTF.

The chain has TRBV5-1 and TRBJ1-1, with a tentative D call TRBD1 (5 bases). Germline lookup yields CDR1 SGHRS and CDR2 YFSETQ. V was trimmed by 0 bases and J by 4 bases, leaving 16 bases between them. CDR3 length: 16 amino acids. The CDR3 DNA follows: TGCGCCAGCAGCTTGGTCCCCGGGGACTCAGGCACTGAAGCTTTCTTT. This gives the protein CASSLVPGDSGTEAFF.

The rearrangement links TRBV6-5 to TRBJ1-5; D not resolved. The CDR3 extends over 13 amino acids. The V gene's germline CDR1 is MNHEY and CDR2 SVGAGI. Trimming pared 6 bases from V and 0 bases from J, leaving 6 bases between. The CDR3 sequence is CASRLDSNQPQHF. The CDR3, as DNA: TGTGCCAGCAGACTCGATAGCAATCAGCCCCAGCATTTT.

The rearrangement links TRBV18 to TRBJ1-5; possible D gene TRBD1, 6 bases. Trimming took off 5 bases at V and 3 bases at J, with 14 bases between the two ends. Germline V gene data show CDR1 as KGHSH and CDR2 as LQKENI. The CDR3 is made up of 15 amino acids. In nucleotides, the CDR3 is TGTGCCAGCTCAGCGGCACAGGGTCACAATCAGCCCCAGCATTTT. Translating gives CASSAAQGHNQPQHF.

V usage is TRBV11-3 and J usage is TRBJ1-5; D is possibly TRBD1 (6 bases). Germline V gives CDR1 SGHNT, CDR2 YENEEA. With 5 bases removed from V and 6 bases from J, the gap between germline ends came to 11 bases. The length of the CDR3 is 13 residues. The CDR3 region is CASSTGIGQPQHF. Written as DNA, the CDR3 is TGTGCCAGCAGCACAGGGATAGGTCAGCCCCAGCATTTT.

This clone was seen only a few times. The chain combines TRBV12-3 or TRBV12-4 with TRBJ2-5; D is possibly TRBD2 (5 bases). The CDR3 consists of 13 residues. V gave up 6 bases and J gave up 3 bases, with 11 bases separating them. The CDR3 spells CASSQSGKETQYF. The CDR3 region has the DNA TGTGCCAGCAGCCAAAGCGGTAAAGAGACCCAGTACTTC.

The V gene is TRBV5-1, the J gene TRBJ1-1, with a weak D call TRBD1 (6 bases). Germline CDR1 SGHRS, CDR2 YFSETQ. The CDR3 has 15 residues. V lost 2 bases and J 6 bases, leaving 17 bases between the germline ends. CDR3 nucleotide sequence: TGCGCCAGCAGCTTAGGGGGGGCTGAGAGCGCTGAAGCTTTCTTT. Its translation: CASSLGGAESAEAFF.

The chain has TRBV5-4 and TRBJ2-3; no clear D. Per the germline V gene, CDR1 is SGHNT and CDR2 is YYREEE (reference sequence). This CDR3 is built from 12 residues. This CDR3 reads CAFARGTDTQYF. The CDR3 DNA reads TGTGCTTTTGCTCGGGGCACAGATACGCAGTATTTT. The whole variable domain, filled in from reference TRBV5-4 and TRBJ2-3, reads ETGVTQSPTHLIKTRGQQVTLRCSSQSGHNTVSWYQQALGQGPQFIFQYYREEENGRGNFPPRFSGLQFPNYSSELNVNALELDDSALYLCAFARGTDTQYFGPGTRLTVL.

This chain links TRBV5-1 with TRBJ2-1, with 10 bases lining up with TRBD2. The length of the CDR3 is 15 residues. The V gene's germline CDR1 is SGHRS and CDR2 YFSETQ. The J segment lost 5 bases and the V segment lost 1 base, leaving 3 bases of the junction unmatched. This chain's CDR3 is CASSLQLAGNNEQFF. Written as DNA, the CDR3 is TGCGCCAGCAGCTTGCAACTAGCGGGGAACAATGAGCAGTTCTTC.

The chain couples TRBV12-3 or TRBV12-4 to TRBJ2-1; unclear D gene. This CDR3 contains 13 residues. Trimming took 6 bases from V and 6 from J, leaving 12 bases between them. The chain's CDR3 is CASRSVPVNEQFF. The CDR3 DNA follows: TGTGCCAGCAGGTCCGTTCCCGTCAATGAGCAGTTCTTC.

The chain recombines TRBV19 with TRBJ1-5; tentatively, D is TRBD1 (6 bases). Deletions cut 9 bases from V and 1 base from J, with 16 bases between. The CDR3 spans 15 residues. Per the germline V gene, CDR1 is LNHDA and CDR2 is SQIVND (reference sequence). The CDR3: CASMRTVRSNQPQHF. The DNA of the CDR3 is TGTGCCAGCATGCGGACAGTACGGAGCAATCAGCCCCAGCATTTT.